Each of the 9 T cell receptor beta chains below was sequenced from the same sample in a study of cytomegalovirus exposure and HLA in healthy donors. PCR involved 60 Vbeta and 13 Jbeta primers. The table came from immunoSEQ multiplex PCR; TCRdb's copy has only in-frame clones and leaves some out. The repertoire includes approximately 98,000 clones, roughly 70% of them detected once, and about 1.7% sits in the top ten. What was sequenced was PBMCs. These receptors all stem from a male donor in good health and CMV-seronegative.

The chain has TRBV6-5 and TRBJ1-2; TRBD1 might be the D (6 bases). This CDR3 is built from 14 residues. V lost 5 bases to trimming and J lost 2 bases, with 12 bases between them. Germline V gene lookup returns CDR1 MNHEY and CDR2 SVGAGI. The CDR3 nucleotides read TGTGCCAGCAGTCGAGACAGGAAGAACTATGGCTACACCTTC. Translation gives CASSRDRKNYGYTF.

The V call is TRBV19, the J call TRBJ1-5; 10 nucleotides align to TRBD1. The germline CDR1 and CDR2 sequences are LNHDA and SQIVND (reference sequence). V trimming: 5 bases; J trimming: 7 bases; junction bases outside the gene matches: 8. The CDR3 totals 15 residues. The DNA for the CDR3 is TGTGCCAGTAGTGCCGGGACAGGGGTCGGGCAGCCCCAGCATTTT. It yields the protein CASSAGTGVGQPQHF.

On this clone: The sample has other DNA sequences that encode this CDR3 too. The J gene is TRBJ1-4, the V gene TRBV9, with a weak D call TRBD1 (6 bases). V lost 2 bases and J 0 bases, leaving 8 bases between the germline ends. This CDR3 region has 15 residues. Germline V gene data show CDR1 as SGDLS and CDR2 as YYNGEE. CDR3 in DNA: TGTGCCAGCAGCGTGACAGGTGCAACTAATGAAAAACTGTTTTTT. Translated: CASSVTGATNEKLFF.

The chain uses TRBV25-1 and TRBJ2-7; 9 nucleotides agree with TRBD2. The CDR3 is 13 amino acids. Germline CDR1 reads MGHDK; CDR2 reads SYGVNS. Losses at the gene ends were 8 bases for V and 4 bases for J; bases not matched to a gene: 6. The CDR3 here is CASVSGSGYEQYF. DNA of the CDR3: TGTGCCAGCGTTAGCGGGAGTGGGTACGAGCAGTACTTC.

This clone was counted only a few times. The chain has TRBV2 and TRBJ1-4; 10 bases align to TRBD1. V lost 6 bases and J lost 7; bases outside the gene matches: 8. Germline CDR1 SNHLY, CDR2 FYNNEI. This CDR3 is 15 amino acids long. CDR3 region: CASSRSTGGGEKLFF. In DNA form, the CDR3 reads TGTGCCAGCAGCAGATCGACAGGGGGCGGTGAAAAACTGTTTTTT. The complete variable domain, with remaining parts taken from reference TRBV2 and TRBJ1-4, reads EPEVTQTPSHQVTQMGQEVILRCVPISNHLYFYWYRQILGQKVEFLVSFYNNEISEKSEIFDDQFSVERPDGSNFTLKIRSTKLEDSAMYFCASSRSTGGGEKLFFGSGTQLSVL.

This rearrangement joins TRBV6-7 to TRBJ1-5; 9 bases line up with TRBD1. TRBV6-7 is given ORF status, its function remaining uncertain. CDR3 length equals 17 residues. Losses at the gene ends were 6 bases for V and 4 bases for J; bases not matched to a gene: 13. CDR3 in amino acids: CASSPRDREISNQPQHF. The CDR3 coding sequence is TGTGCCAGCAGCCCCCGGGACAGGGAGATCTCAAATCAGCCCCAGCATTTT.

The chain is built from TRBV6-5 and TRBJ2-7; 12 bases fit TRBD2. The CDR3 has 14 residues. V lost 5 bases to trimming and J lost 6 bases; unmatched junction nucleotides: 5. CDR1 and CDR2 from the germline V gene are MNHEY and SVGAGI. The CDR3 is CASSRLAGVSEQYF. The CDR3 DNA reads as TGTGCCAGCAGTCGACTAGCGGGAGTTAGCGAGCAGTACTTC.

The count of this clone is one. The chain couples TRBV7-9 to TRBJ2-7; a weak D match, TRBD2 (6 bases). The V gene lost 3 bases and the J gene lost 7 bases, with 16 bases spanning the gap. Germline V gene sequence: CDR1 SEHNR, CDR2 FQNEAQ (reference sequence). CDR3 length: 14 residues. This CDR3 reads CASSFLGLAEEQYF. The CDR3 nucleotides are TGTGCCAGCAGCTTTCTGGGACTCGCCGAAGAGCAGTACTTC.

Comment on this clone: This CDR3 is also generated by other DNA sequences in the sample. The chain combines TRBV6-1 with TRBJ1-5, with a possible D match to TRBD1 (5 bases). This CDR3 is 15 amino acids long. Germline values: CDR1 MNHNS, CDR2 SASEGT. V lost 10 bases and J lost 0, with 16 bases in between. The CDR3 coding sequence is TGTGCCACTACCCCGCGGGGCCGTAGCAATCAGCCCCAGCATTTT. Protein sequence: CATTPRGRSNQPQHF.